This TCR beta chain stems from a study of early T cells in non-severe SARS-CoV-2 infection. This clonotype was recorded many times. Researchers attached unique molecular identifiers to individual cDNA molecules. Via MiXCR, TCRdb re-called the 5' RACE reads, giving one row per CDR3 protein. The sample consists of 80,000 to 95,000 distinct CDR3 sequences, approximately 16% of them appearing once. In germline, CDR1 is ENHRY, CDR2 SYGVKD. The CDR3 has 13 residues. V was cut by 8 bases and J by 7 bases, with 14 bases left in between. This chain connects TRBV10-3 to TRBJ2-2; D ambiguous. The TCR sequence derives from an adult who was a healthcare worker with PCR-confirmed SARS-CoV-2 infection or an uninfected control (not recorded which). The material was whole blood, obtained at baseline. CDR3 DNA: TGTGCCATCGGGTTCACAACGGGCGGGGAGCTGTTTTTT. It yields the protein CAIGFTTGGELFF.